Presented here are 22 T cell receptor beta chains from one specimen sequenced in a study of regulatory T cells in long-lasting Graves disease. Described time point: persistent/refractory GD, antithyroid drugs over 5 years with positive TRAb. PBMC-extracted RNA yielded the TCR library. Relying on iRepertoire HTBI primers and Arm-PCR of CDR3 regions, the team built TCR beta libraries. TCRdb called the multiplex PCR reads again in MiXCR, with one record for every CDR3 protein. The table records over 250,000 distinct CDR3 sequences, 22% of them present only once. Specimen: peripheral blood mononuclear cells (PBMCs), collected when the disease was refractory, from a patient treated with antithyroid drugs. All receptors derive from a female donor with Graves disease.

J is TRBJ2-3 and V is TRBV11-2; D remains ambiguous. The CDR3 spans 14 residues. The germline V gene encodes CDR1 SGHAT and CDR2 FQNNGV. The germline V and J ends were trimmed by 6 bases and 0 bases, with 10 bases remaining between them. Here the CDR3 reads CASSQIGSTDTQYF. The CDR3 DNA follows: TGTGCCAGCAGTCAAATCGGGAGCACAGATACGCAGTATTTT.

This clonotype was recorded at least ten times. The J gene is TRBJ1-5, the V gene TRBV24-1; 11 nucleotides align to TRBD1. Germline V CDR1 and CDR2: KGHDR, SFDVKD. J gave up 0 bases and V 2 bases, and 8 bases lay outside the gene matches. The CDR3 totals 19 residues. This CDR3 is CATSDSRTGGMGSNQPQHF. CDR3 nucleotide sequence: TGTGCCACCAGTGATTCGCGGACAGGGGGCATGGGTAGCAATCAGCCCCAGCATTTT.

Many counts were recorded for this clonotype. The CDR3 nucleotides read TGTGCCAGCAGTTACTCGATCGACTGGACCTCCTACGAGCAGTACTTC. It encodes CASSYSIDWTSYEQYF. V is TRBV6-5 and J is TRBJ2-7; D remains ambiguous. V gave up 0 bases and J gave up 0 bases, with 12 bases separating them. The CDR3 covers 16 residues. Germline values: CDR1 MNHEY, CDR2 SVGAGI.

The rearrangement links TRBV18 to TRBJ2-7; TRBD2 matches 15 bases. Trimming cost V 2 bases and J 7 bases; bases outside gene matches: 6. The germline V gene encodes CDR1 KGHSH and CDR2 LQKENI. The CDR3 is made up of 16 amino acids. The CDR3 nucleotides read TGTGCCAGCTCACCAGGACTAGCGGGAGGGGAGAGGGAGCAGTACTTC. This translates into CASSPGLAGGEREQYF.

The chain combines TRBV5-1 with TRBJ2-7; D possibly uses TRBD1 or TRBD2 (5 bases each). The CDR3 runs 16 residues. Trimming took off 4 bases at V and 4 bases at J, with 21 bases between the two ends. Germline V gene sequence: CDR1 SGHRS, CDR2 YFSETQ. CDR3 in amino acids: CASSPGTTRGSYEQYF. The CDR3 DNA reads TGCGCCAGCAGCCCGGGGACCACGAGGGGTTCGTACGAGCAGTACTTC.

The sample holds a few counts of this clonotype. The V gene is TRBV4-3, the J gene TRBJ2-1; 13 nucleotides match TRBD2. With 6 bases clipped from V and 2 bases from J, the junction kept 13 bases outside the gene matches. In germline, CDR1 is LGHNA, CDR2 YSLEER. The CDR3 runs 19 residues. The CDR3 region is CASSPTLAGGSFPYNEQFF. Written as DNA, the CDR3 is TGCGCCAGCAGTCCCACACTAGCGGGAGGGTCCTTTCCCTACAATGAGCAGTTCTTC.

J is TRBJ2-1 and V is TRBV30, with D uncertain. The germline V and J ends were trimmed by 3 bases and 0 bases, with 6 bases remaining between them. Germline values: CDR1 GTSNPN, CDR2 SVGIG (reference sequence). The CDR3 spans 13 residues. The CDR3 DNA follows: TGTGCCTGGAGAGACGACTCCTACAATGAGCAGTTCTTC. Its translation: CAWRDDSYNEQFF.

This clonotype was counted a few times. V usage is TRBV4-2 and J usage is TRBJ2-7, with 12 bases lining up with TRBD2. The V and J ends lost 0 bases and 4 bases, in that order; junction bases with no gene match: 19. This CDR3 has 21 amino acids. Germline-derived CDR1 and CDR2 are LGHNA and YNFKEQ. The CDR3 protein is CASSQDLLAGGPVSGLYEQYF. CDR3 nucleotides: TGTGCCAGCAGCCAAGACTTGCTAGCGGGAGGGCCTGTATCAGGTTTATACGAGCAGTACTTC.

This clonotype was counted ten times or more. The rearrangement links TRBV18 to TRBJ1-1; D unresolved. Trimming took off 4 bases at V and 6 bases at J, with 15 bases between the two ends. Germline assignment: CDR1 KGHSH and CDR2 LQKENI. This CDR3 region has 14 residues. CDR3: CASSRDGERSEAFF. The CDR3 DNA reads as TGTGCCAGCTCACGAGACGGGGAACGGTCTGAAGCTTTCTTT.

This clonotype was observed at least ten times. This chain connects TRBV12-3 or TRBV12-4 to TRBJ1-4; TRBD1 matches 10 bases. The CDR3 sequence is 15 residues long. V gave up 1 base and J gave up 8 bases; unmatched junction bases: 4. CDR3 region: CASSLGGTGEEKLFF. Here the CDR3 DNA reads TGTGCCAGCAGTTTAGGCGGGACAGGGGAAGAAAAACTGTTTTTT.

This clonotype has a count of ten or more. The chain joins TRBV12-3 or TRBV12-4 to TRBJ1-2; D possibly corresponds to TRBD1 (5 bases). The CDR3 is 15 amino acids. Trimming cost V 6 bases and J 0 bases, with 14 bases left between them. The DNA for the CDR3 is TGTGCCAGCAGCCGCCAGACAGTACCTAACTATGGCTACACCTTC. Translation: CASSRQTVPNYGYTF.

This clonotype was seen more than once but under ten times. V and J are TRBV6-5 and TRBJ2-1, with D tentatively TRBD2 (6 bases). This CDR3 contains 17 residues. V was pared by 0 bases and J by 7 bases, with 19 bases between. Germline V gene sequence: CDR1 MNHEY, CDR2 SVGAGI. CDR3 protein: CASSYSPPGLLGNEQFF. CDR3 coding DNA: TGTGCCAGCAGTTACTCCCCTCCGGGACTTTTGGGGAATGAGCAGTTCTTC.

Ten or more counts support this clonotype. The V call is TRBV11-2, the J call TRBJ2-2; 11 bases line up with TRBD2. Germline-derived CDR1 and CDR2 are SGHAT and FQNNGV. V lost 8 bases to trimming and J lost 2 bases; unmatched junction nucleotides: 1. The CDR3 has 14 residues. The DNA of the CDR3 is TGTGCCAGCGGACTAGCGGGTAACACCGGGGAGCTGTTTTTT. It is translated as CASGLAGNTGELFF.

This clonotype has more than one count but fewer than ten. This rearrangement joins TRBV10-2 to TRBJ2-1, with D hard to call. This CDR3 is built from 10 residues. CDR1 and CDR2 from the germline V gene are WSHSY and SAAADI. Trimming removed 7 bases at V and 9 bases at J, with 7 bases between. In nucleotides, the CDR3 is TGCGCCAGCAAGGTGGGTGAGCAGTTCTTC. Amino acids: CASKVGEQFF.

This clonotype was counted at least ten times. This CDR3 is CSVVRLGVVRAEAFF. The CDR3 DNA reads TGCAGCGTTGTTAGGTTAGGGGTCGTTAGAGCTGAAGCTTTCTTT. The chain couples TRBV29-1 to TRBJ1-1, with a tentative D call TRBD1 (5 bases). Germline V gene data show CDR1 as SQVTM and CDR2 as ANQGSEA. Trimming pared 4 bases from V and 6 bases from J, leaving 21 bases between. CDR3 length equals 15 residues.

This clonotype showed up just a few times. The chain is built from TRBV5-4 and TRBJ2-7; 12 nucleotides line up with TRBD2. Germline lookup yields CDR1 SGHNT and CDR2 YYREEE (reference sequence). With 4 bases clipped from V and 5 bases from J, the junction kept 10 bases outside the gene matches. The CDR3 consists of 16 residues. The CDR3 sequence is CASSRDLAGGFHEQYF. As DNA, the CDR3 is TGTGCCAGCAGCCGAGATCTAGCGGGAGGGTTCCACGAGCAGTACTTC. Full variable domain (outside the CDR3, taken from reference TRBV5-4 and TRBJ2-7): ETGVTQSPTHLIKTRGQQVTLRCSSQSGHNTVSWYQQALGQGPQFIFQYYREEENGRGNFPPRFSGLQFPNYSSELNVNALELDDSALYLCASSRDLAGGFHEQYFGPGTRLTVT.

This clonotype was observed at least ten times. The chain recombines TRBV29-1 with TRBJ1-4; D is possibly TRBD1 (6 bases). V was cut by 5 bases and J by 8 bases, with 15 bases left in between. In germline, CDR1 is SQVTM, CDR2 ANQGSEA. The CDR3 runs to 13 residues. The CDR3 region has the DNA TGCAGCGTTAGGACAGAGATAAGGGAAAAACTGTTTTTT. Amino acids: CSVRTEIREKLFF.

The chain combines TRBV7-8 with TRBJ2-1; D is tentatively TRBD1 or TRBD2 (5 bases each). The germline gives CDR1 SGHVS, CDR2 FQNEAQ. The CDR3 loop spans 16 amino acids. Trimming pared 1 base from V and 0 bases from J, leaving 10 bases between. DNA for the CDR3: TGTGCCAGCAGCTTAGTCTGGGGGAGCTCCTACAATGAGCAGTTCTTC. Translated, it gives CASSLVWGSSYNEQFF.

This chain joins TRBV5-6 and TRBJ2-2, with D perhaps being TRBD1 or TRBD2 (5 bases each). This CDR3 is built from 13 residues. Germline CDR1 reads SGHDT; CDR2 reads YYEEEE. Between the trimmed V and J ends, which lost 4 bases and 4 bases, there was a span of 8 bases. The CDR3 here is CASSQGRTGELFF. Written as DNA, the CDR3 is TGTGCCAGCAGCCAGGGACGCACCGGGGAGCTGTTTTTT.

This clonotype was seen repeatedly, ten times or more. V is TRBV20-1 and J is TRBJ2-7; the D gene is possibly TRBD2 (6 bases). V was trimmed by 7 bases and J by 6 bases, leaving 16 bases between them. The germline gives CDR1 DFQATT, CDR2 SNEGSKA (reference sequence). CDR3 length equals 12 residues. This CDR3 reads CSVAGTQREQYF. The CDR3 coding sequence is TGCAGTGTTGCCGGGACTCAGCGCGAGCAGTACTTC.

This clonotype was counted ten times or more. The V gene is TRBV18, the J gene TRBJ1-1, with TRBD1 as a possible D gene (6 bases). There are 14 residues in the CDR3. The germline V gene encodes CDR1 KGHSH and CDR2 LQKENI. The ends were cut back, 2 bases at V and 3 bases at J, with 10 bases in the middle. The CDR3 reads CASSPRSGDTEAFF. The CDR3 DNA follows: TGTGCCAGCTCACCAAGGTCAGGGGACACTGAAGCTTTCTTT.

This chain links TRBV25-1 with TRBJ1-1, with 12 bases aligning to TRBD1. From germline, CDR1 is MGHDK and CDR2 SYGVNS. The CDR3 consists of 16 residues. After removal of 5 bases from V and 4 bases from J, the junction contained 8 bases not matched to a gene. CDR3 amino acids: CASSPGTGGEGTEAFF. CDR3 in DNA: TGTGCCAGCAGTCCAGGGACAGGGGGCGAGGGCACTGAAGCTTTCTTT.